This record looks at one T cell receptor (beta chain) sequence and its context. The data derive from a study of blood T cell repertoires in COVID-19. Overall study context: Samples representing acute and convalescent COVID-19 were sourced from the United States, Italy and Spain. The cDNA or gDNA used as material had been derived from T cells, B-cell-depleted T cells, or PBMCs.

How the authors handled the data: Nucleated cell number was recorded as an estimate derived from reference gene primer amplification. Sequencing was performed with immunoSEQ multiplex PCR; in TCRdb, only in-frame clones are kept and a portion is missing. Clonal size and the V and J genes are those of that table, whereas D and trimming came from the DNA. The table has just over 50,000 clones, around 84% seen once; the top ten hold 14%. The germline V gene encodes CDR1 SGHRS and CDR2 YFSETQ. V lost 0 bases to trimming and J lost 0 bases, with 7 bases between them. The CDR3 is 16 residues long. The chain is built from TRBV5-1 and TRBJ2-6; D might be TRBD2 (6 bases). The sample was peripheral blood. The TCR sequence derives from a man aged 70-80 years with acute or convalescent COVID-19. CDR3 loop: CASSLVGSSGANVLTF. The CDR3 coding sequence is TGCGCCAGCAGCTTGGTCGGGAGCTCTGGGGCCAACGTCCTGACTTTC. The full variable domain, rest sourced from reference TRBV5-1 and TRBJ2-6, is KAGVTQTPRYLIKTRGQQVTLSCSPISGHRSVSWYQQTPGQGLQFLFEYFSETQRNKGNFPGRFSGRQFSNSRSEMNVSTLELGDSALYLCASSLVGSSGANVLTFGAGSRLTVL.